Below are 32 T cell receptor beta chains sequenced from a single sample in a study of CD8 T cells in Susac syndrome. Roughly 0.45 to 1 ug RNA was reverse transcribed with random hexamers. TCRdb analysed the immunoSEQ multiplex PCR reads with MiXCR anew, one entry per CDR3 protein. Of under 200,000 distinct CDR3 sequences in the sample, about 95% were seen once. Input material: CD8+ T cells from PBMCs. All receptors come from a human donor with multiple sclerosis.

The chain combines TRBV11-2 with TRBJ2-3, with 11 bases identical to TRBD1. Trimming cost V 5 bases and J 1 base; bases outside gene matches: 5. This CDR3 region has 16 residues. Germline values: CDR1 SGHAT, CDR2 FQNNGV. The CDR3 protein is CASSPGTGGGTDTQYF. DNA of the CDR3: TGTGCCAGCAGCCCCGGGACAGGGGGAGGCACAGATACGCAGTATTTT.

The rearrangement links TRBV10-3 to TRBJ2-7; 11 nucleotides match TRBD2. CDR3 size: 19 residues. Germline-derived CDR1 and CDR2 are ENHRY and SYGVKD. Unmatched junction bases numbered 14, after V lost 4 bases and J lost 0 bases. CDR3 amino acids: CAISGPGTSGGYSSYEQYF. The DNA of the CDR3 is TGTGCCATCAGTGGTCCCGGGACTAGCGGAGGGTACAGCTCCTACGAGCAGTACTTC.

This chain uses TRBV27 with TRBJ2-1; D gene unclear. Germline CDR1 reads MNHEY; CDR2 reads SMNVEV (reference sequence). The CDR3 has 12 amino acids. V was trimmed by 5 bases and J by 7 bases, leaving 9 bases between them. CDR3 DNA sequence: TGTGCCAGCAGTGCGAACCCTAATGAGCAGTTCTTC. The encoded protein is CASSANPNEQFF.

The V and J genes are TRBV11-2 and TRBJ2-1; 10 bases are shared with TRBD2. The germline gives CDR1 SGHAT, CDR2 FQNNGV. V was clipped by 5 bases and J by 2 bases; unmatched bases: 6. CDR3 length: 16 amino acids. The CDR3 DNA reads TGTGCCAGCAGCCGAATGGGACTAGCGCCCTACAATGAGCAGTTCTTC. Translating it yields CASSRMGLAPYNEQFF.

CDR3: CASSANRGRYTF. CDR3 nucleotides: TGTGCCAGCAGTGCCAACAGGGGGCGCTACACCTTC. The V gene is TRBV27, the J gene TRBJ1-2; TRBD1 matches at 9 bases. The CDR3 has 12 amino acids. Germline V gives CDR1 MNHEY, CDR2 SMNVEV (reference sequence). With V trimmed by 5 bases and J by 9 bases, 4 bases remained unmatched.

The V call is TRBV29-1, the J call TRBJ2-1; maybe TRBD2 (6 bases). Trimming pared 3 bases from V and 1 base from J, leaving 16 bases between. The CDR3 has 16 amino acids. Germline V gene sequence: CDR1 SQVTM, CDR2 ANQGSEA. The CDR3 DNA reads TGCAGCGTTGAGGGGTCAGCGGGTGTATCCTACAATGAGCAGTTCTTC. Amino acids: CSVEGSAGVSYNEQFF.

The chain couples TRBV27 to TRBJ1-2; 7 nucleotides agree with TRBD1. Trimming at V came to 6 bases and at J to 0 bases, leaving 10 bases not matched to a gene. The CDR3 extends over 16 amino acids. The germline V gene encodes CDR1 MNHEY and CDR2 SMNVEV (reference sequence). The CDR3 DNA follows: TGTGCCAGCAGCTTAAGATTTACAGGGGCTAACTATGGCTACACCTTC. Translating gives CASSLRFTGANYGYTF.

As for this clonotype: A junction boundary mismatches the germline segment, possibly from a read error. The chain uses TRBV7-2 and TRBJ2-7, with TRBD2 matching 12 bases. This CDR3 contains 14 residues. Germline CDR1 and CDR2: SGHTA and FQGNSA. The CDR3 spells CASSLVSSGGALDF. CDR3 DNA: TGTGCCAGCAGCTTAGTTTCTAGCGGGGGGGCCTTGGACTTC.

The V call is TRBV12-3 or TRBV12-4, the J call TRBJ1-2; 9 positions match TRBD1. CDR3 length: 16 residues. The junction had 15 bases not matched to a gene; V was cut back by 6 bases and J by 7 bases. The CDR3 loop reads CASSQGRDRELRGYTF. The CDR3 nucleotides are TGTGCCAGCAGCCAGGGGAGGGACAGGGAGCTTCGTGGCTACACCTTC.

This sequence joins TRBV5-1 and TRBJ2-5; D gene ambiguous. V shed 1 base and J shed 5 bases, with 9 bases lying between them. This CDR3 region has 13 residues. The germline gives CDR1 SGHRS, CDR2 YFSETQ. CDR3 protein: CASSLLGPETQYF. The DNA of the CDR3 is TGCGCCAGCAGCTTGTTGGGTCCCGAGACCCAGTACTTC.

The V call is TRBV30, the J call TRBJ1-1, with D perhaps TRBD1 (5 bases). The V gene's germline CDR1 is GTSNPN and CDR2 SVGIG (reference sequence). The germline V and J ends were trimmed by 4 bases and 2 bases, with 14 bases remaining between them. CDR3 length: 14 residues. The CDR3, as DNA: TGTGCCTGGAACCCAGGGAGGGGAAACACTGAAGCTTTCTTT. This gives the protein CAWNPGRGNTEAFF.

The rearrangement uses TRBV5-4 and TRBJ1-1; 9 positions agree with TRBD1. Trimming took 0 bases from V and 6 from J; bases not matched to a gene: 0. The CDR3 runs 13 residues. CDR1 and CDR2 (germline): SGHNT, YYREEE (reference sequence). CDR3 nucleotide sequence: TGTGCCAGCAGCTTGGGACAGGGGGCTGAAGCTTTCTTT. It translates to CASSLGQGAEAFF.

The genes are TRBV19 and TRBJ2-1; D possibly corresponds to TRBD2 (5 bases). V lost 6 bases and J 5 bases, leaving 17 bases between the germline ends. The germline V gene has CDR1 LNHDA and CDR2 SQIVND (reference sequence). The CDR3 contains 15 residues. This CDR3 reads CASSPGVRGHNEQFF. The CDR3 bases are TGTGCCAGTAGCCCCGGCGTCCGCGGGCACAATGAGCAGTTCTTC. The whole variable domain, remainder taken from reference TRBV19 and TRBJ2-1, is DGGITQSPKYLFRKEGQNVTLSCEQNLNHDAMYWYRQDPGQGLRLIYYSQIVNDFQKGDIAEGYSVSREKKESFPLTVTSAQKNPTAFYLCASSPGVRGHNEQFFGPGTRLTVL.

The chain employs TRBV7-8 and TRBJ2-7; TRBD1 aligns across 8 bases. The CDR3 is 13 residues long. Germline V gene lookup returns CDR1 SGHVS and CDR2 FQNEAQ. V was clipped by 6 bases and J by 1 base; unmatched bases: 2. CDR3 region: CASRGTGSYEQYF. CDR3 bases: TGTGCCAGCAGGGGGACAGGTTCCTACGAGCAGTACTTC.

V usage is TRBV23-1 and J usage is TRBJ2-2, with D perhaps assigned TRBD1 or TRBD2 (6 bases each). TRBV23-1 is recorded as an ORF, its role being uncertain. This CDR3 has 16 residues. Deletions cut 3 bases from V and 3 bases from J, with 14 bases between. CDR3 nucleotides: TGCGCCAGCAGTCAGTGTGGGGGGCCCCACACCGGGGAGCTGTTTTTT. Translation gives CASSQCGGPHTGELFF.

The CDR3 reads CASSRPGYQETQYF. Here the CDR3 DNA reads TGTGCCAGCAGCAGGCCAGGGTACCAAGAGACCCAGTACTTC. The V and J genes are TRBV12-3 or TRBV12-4 and TRBJ2-5, with D perhaps TRBD1 (5 bases). With 6 bases removed from V and 0 bases from J, the gap between germline ends came to 11 bases. This CDR3 is 14 amino acids long.

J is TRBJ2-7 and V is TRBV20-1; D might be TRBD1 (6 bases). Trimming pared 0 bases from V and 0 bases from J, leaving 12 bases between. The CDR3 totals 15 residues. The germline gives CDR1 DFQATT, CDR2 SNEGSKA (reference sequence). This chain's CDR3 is CSARDHQGISYEQYF. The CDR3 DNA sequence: TGCAGTGCTAGAGATCATCAGGGGATCTCCTACGAGCAGTACTTC.

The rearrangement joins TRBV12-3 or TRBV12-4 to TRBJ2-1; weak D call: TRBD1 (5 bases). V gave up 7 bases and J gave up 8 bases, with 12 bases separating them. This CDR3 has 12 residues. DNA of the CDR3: TGTGCCAGCATAGGGGCTGGTGATGAGCAGTTCTTC. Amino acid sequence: CASIGAGDEQFF.

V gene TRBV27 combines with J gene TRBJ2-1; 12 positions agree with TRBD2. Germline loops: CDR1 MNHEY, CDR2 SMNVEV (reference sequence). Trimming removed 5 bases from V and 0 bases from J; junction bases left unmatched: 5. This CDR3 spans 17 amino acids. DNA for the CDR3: TGTGCCAGCAGTGAACTAGCGGGAGGTAGCTCCTACAATGAGCAGTTCTTC. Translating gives CASSELAGGSSYNEQFF.

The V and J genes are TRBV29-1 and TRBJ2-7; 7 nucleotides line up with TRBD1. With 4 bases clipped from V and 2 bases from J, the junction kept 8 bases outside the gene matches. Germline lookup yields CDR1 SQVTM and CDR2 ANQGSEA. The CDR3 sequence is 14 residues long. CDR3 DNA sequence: TGCAGCGTTGTTGGGTCGACAGGGACCTACGAGCAGTACTTC. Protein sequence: CSVVGSTGTYEQYF.

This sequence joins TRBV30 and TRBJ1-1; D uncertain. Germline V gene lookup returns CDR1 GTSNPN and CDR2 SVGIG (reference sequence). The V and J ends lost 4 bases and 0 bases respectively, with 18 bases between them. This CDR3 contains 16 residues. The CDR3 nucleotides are TGTGCCTGGATGAGGTTCGGGATAAAACTGAACACTGAAGCTTTCTTT. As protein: CAWMRFGIKLNTEAFF.

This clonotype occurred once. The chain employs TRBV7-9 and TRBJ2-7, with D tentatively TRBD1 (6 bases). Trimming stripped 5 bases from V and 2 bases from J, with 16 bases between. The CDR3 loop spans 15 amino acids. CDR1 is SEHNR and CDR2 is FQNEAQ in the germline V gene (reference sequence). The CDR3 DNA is TGTGCCAGCAGCGTTAGTCGGGACATACCCTACGAGCAGTACTTC. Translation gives CASSVSRDIPYEQYF.

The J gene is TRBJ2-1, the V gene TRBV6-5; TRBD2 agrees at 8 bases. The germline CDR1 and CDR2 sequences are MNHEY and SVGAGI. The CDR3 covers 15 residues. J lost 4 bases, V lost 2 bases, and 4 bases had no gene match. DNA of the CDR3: TGTGCCAGCAGTTACAGCGGGAGTACGTACAATGAGCAGTTCTTC. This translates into CASSYSGSTYNEQFF.

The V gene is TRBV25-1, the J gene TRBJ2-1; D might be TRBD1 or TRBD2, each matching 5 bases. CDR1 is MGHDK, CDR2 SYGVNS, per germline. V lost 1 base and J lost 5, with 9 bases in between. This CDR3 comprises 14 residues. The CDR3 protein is CASSELGPNNEQFF. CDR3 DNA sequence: TGTGCCAGCAGTGAATTGGGACCCAACAATGAGCAGTTCTTC. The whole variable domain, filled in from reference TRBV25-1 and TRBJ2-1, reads EADIYQTPRYLVIGTGKKITLECSQTMGHDKMYWYQQDPGMELHLIHYSYGVNSTEKGDLSSESTVSRIRTEHFPLTLESARPSHTSQYLCASSELGPNNEQFFGPGTRLTVL.

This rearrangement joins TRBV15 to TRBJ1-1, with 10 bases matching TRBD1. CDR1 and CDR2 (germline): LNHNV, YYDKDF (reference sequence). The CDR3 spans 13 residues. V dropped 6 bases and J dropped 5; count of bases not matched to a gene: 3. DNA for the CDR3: TGTGCCACCAGGGGGGACAGGGGAACTGAAGCTTTCTTT. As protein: CATRGDRGTEAFF.

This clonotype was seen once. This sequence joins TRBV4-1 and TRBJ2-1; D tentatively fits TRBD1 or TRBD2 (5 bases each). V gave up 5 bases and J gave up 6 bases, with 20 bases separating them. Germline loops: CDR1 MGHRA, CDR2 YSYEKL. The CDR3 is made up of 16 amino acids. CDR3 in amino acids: CASSTRGPFDVNEQFF. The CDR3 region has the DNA TGCGCCAGCAGCACCCGGGGCCCATTCGATGTCAATGAGCAGTTCTTC.

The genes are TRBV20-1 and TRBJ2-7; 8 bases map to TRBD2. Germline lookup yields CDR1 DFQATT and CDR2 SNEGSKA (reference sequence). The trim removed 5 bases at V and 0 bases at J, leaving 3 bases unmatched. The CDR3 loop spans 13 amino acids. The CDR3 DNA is TGCAGTGCTGAAACTAGCGGCTCCTACGAGCAGTACTTC. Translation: CSAETSGSYEQYF.

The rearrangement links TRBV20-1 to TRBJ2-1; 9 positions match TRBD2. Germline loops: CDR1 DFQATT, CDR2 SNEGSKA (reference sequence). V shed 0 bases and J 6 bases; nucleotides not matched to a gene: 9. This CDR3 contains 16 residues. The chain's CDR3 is CSAREWGGRAFNEQFF. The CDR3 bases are TGCAGTGCTAGAGAATGGGGCGGGAGGGCCTTCAATGAGCAGTTCTTC.

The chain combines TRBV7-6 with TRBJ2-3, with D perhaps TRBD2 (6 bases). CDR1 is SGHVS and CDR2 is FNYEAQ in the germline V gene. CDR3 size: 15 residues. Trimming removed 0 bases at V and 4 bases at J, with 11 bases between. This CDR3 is CASSLAAEGPDTQYF. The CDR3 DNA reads TGTGCCAGCAGCTTAGCCGCGGAGGGGCCAGATACGCAGTATTTT.

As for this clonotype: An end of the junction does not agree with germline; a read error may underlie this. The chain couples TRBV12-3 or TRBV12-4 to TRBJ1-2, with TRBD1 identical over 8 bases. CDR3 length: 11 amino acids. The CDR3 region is CASSLGTGSVF. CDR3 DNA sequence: TGTGCCAGCAGTTTAGGGACAGGGTCGGTTTTC.

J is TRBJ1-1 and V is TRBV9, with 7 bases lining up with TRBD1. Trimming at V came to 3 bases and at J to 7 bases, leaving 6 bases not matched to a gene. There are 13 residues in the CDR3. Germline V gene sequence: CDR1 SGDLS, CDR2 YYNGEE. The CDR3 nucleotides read TGTGCCAGCAGCGCTGACAGGGAAGTTGAAGCTTTCTTT. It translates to CASSADREVEAFF.

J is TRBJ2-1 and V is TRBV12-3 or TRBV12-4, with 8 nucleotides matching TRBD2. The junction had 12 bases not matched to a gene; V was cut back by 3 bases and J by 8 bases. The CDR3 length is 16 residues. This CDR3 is CASSFNLAGGRDEQFF. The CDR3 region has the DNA TGTGCCAGCAGTTTTAATCTTGCGGGGGGCCGGGATGAGCAGTTCTTC.